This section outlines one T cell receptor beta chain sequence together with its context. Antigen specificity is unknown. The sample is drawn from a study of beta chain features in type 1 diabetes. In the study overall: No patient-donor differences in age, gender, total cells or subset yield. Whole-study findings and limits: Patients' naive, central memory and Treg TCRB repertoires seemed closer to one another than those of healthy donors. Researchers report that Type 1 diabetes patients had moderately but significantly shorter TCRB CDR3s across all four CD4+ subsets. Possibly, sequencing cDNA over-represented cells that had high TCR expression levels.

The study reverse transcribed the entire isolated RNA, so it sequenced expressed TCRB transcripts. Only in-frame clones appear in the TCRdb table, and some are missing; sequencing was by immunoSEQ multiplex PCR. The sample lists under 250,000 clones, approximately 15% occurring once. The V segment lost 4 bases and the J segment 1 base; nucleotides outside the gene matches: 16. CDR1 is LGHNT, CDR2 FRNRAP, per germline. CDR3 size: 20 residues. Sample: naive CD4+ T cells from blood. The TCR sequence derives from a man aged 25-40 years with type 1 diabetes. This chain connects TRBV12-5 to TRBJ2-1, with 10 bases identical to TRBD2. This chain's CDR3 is CASGSPSGGSRRLSYNEQFF. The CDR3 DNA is TGTGCTAGTGGTTCACCTAGCGGGGGTTCCCGCCGACTGTCCTACAATGAGCAGTTCTTC. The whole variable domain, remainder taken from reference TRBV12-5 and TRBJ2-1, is DARVTQTPRHKVTEMGQEVTMRCQPILGHNTVFWYRQTMMQGLELLAYFRNRAPLDDSGMPKDRFSAEMPDATLATLKIQPSEPRDSAVYFCASGSPSGGSRRLSYNEQFFGPGTRLTVL.